This T cell receptor beta chain is drawn from a study of cytomegalovirus exposure and HLA in healthy donors. Overall study results and limits: Researchers left out some V segments, among them TRBV6-2 and TRBV6-3, as indistinguishable. It was in a later analysis that TCR association rates were seen to vary by HLA locus, highest for DRB1 and lowest for HLA-C.

PCR primers comprised 60 Vbeta and 13 Jbeta primers. Assay: immunoSEQ multiplex PCR; the TCRdb copy retains only in-frame clones and omits some. The sample totals about 130,000 clones. The CDR3 runs to 14 residues. In germline, CDR1 is SQVTM, CDR2 ANQGSEA. V was cut by 4 bases and J by 0 bases, with 11 bases left in between. Remarks on this clone: Its specificity is unknown.

The clonotype was recovered from a middle-aged woman in good health and CMV-seropositive. The sequenced material came from PBMCs. The V call is TRBV29-1, the J call TRBJ2-3; D remains ambiguous. The CDR3 here is CSVVYHPSTDTQYF. The CDR3 nucleotides read TGCAGCGTTGTCTACCATCCTAGCACAGATACGCAGTATTTT.